What follows are 21 T cell receptor beta chains derived from one specimen sequenced in a study of post-analysis software for immune sequencing data. Unique molecular identifiers were present in the TCR beta cDNA libraries. TCRdb re-called the PCR reads with MiXCR, one entry per CDR3 protein. Of some 450,000 distinct CDR3 sequences in the sample, around 40% were seen once. Overall study results and limits: The study found TRBV5-6, TRBV5-1 and TRBV20-1 among roughly 5 TRBV segments more frequent in patients than controls.

No antigen has been identified for these receptors. Input material: blood. These receptors came from a girl between 5 and 17 years old with multiple sclerosis.

This chain connects TRBV5-6 to TRBJ2-2; 7 positions match TRBD2. This CDR3 is built from 16 residues. CDR1 is SGHDT, CDR2 YYEEEE, per germline. The V gene end was trimmed by 3 bases and the J gene end by 5 bases; junction bases not matched to a gene: 10. The CDR3 DNA is TGTGCCAGCAGCTACTTGTCGGGGGGAGCAACCGGGGAGCTGTTTTTT. Protein: CASSYLSGGATGELFF.

The chain carries TRBV6-6 and TRBJ2-7; TRBD1 might be the D (5 bases). The CDR3 contains 14 residues. Germline CDR1 MNHNY, CDR2 SVGAGI (reference sequence). V lost 2 bases, J lost 1 base, and 9 bases lay in between. CDR3 amino acids: CASSYATASYEQYF. The CDR3 bases are TGTGCCAGCAGTTACGCGACAGCGTCCTACGAGCAGTACTTC.

The genes are TRBV6-1 and TRBJ1-4; 11 nucleotides agree with TRBD1. Germline values: CDR1 MNHNS, CDR2 SASEGT. This CDR3 is 14 amino acids long. V was pared by 6 bases and J by 6 bases, with 3 bases of the junction left unmatched. This CDR3 is CASRGQGGHEKLFF. Here the CDR3 DNA reads TGTGCCAGCAGGGGACAGGGGGGGCATGAAAAACTGTTTTTT.

This clonotype was found a few times. The gene calls are TRBV7-3 and TRBJ2-1; D tentatively fits TRBD1 or TRBD2 (5 bases each). The germline gives CDR1 SGHTA, CDR2 FQGTGA. CDR3 size: 14 residues. Deletions cut 3 bases from V and 10 bases from J, with 16 bases between. CDR3 sequence (DNA): TGTGCCAGCAGCTTGGGACCTACACCAGGCGAGCAGTTCTTC. This translates into CASSLGPTPGEQFF. The variable domain in full, with the rest retrieved from reference TRBV7-3 and TRBJ2-1, is GAGVSQTPSNKVTEKGKYVELRCDPISGHTALYWYRQSLGQGPEFLIYFQGTGAADDSGLPNDRFFAVRPEGSVSTLKIQRTERGDSAVYLCASSLGPTPGEQFFGPGTRLTVL.

This clonotype was detected a few times. The chain combines TRBV29-1 with TRBJ2-5, with TRBD1 as a possible D gene (5 bases). The better agreement between TRBJ2-7 and the DNA end casts doubt on the J call. Germline V lookup: CDR1 SQVTM, CDR2 ANQGSEA. CDR3 length: 13 residues. CDR3 in amino acids: CSVVRAGRHEQYF. CDR3 bases: TGCAGCGTTGTAAGGGCAGGGCGACACGAGCAGTACTTC.

This clonotype has a handful of counts. V and J are TRBV7-3 and TRBJ2-7; 7 bases align to TRBD2. With 5 bases clipped from V and 3 bases from J, the junction kept 10 bases outside the gene matches. From germline, CDR1 is SGHTA and CDR2 FQGTGA. CDR3 length: 15 residues. This CDR3 reads CASSPYPGGSYEQYF. The CDR3 DNA reads TGTGCCAGCAGCCCCTACCCCGGCGGGAGCTACGAGCAGTACTTC.

This clonotype was recorded a few times. The rearrangement joins TRBV7-2 to TRBJ2-3; 8 bases fit TRBD2. Germline assignment: CDR1 SGHTA and CDR2 FQGNSA. V lost 5 bases and J lost 5; bases outside the gene matches: 9. The CDR3 loop spans 15 amino acids. This CDR3 is CASSALGLAKDTQYF. DNA for the CDR3: TGTGCCAGCAGCGCCCTAGGACTAGCTAAAGATACGCAGTATTTT.

The chain joins TRBV12-3 or TRBV12-4 to TRBJ2-5, with TRBD2 identical over 8 bases. The V and J ends lost 3 bases and 11 bases, in that order; junction bases with no gene match: 17. CDR3 length: 16 residues. In nucleotides, the CDR3 is TGTGCCAGCAGTTTGGGCCAAGCGGGAGCGGGCAATGAGCAGTACTTC. Protein sequence: CASSLGQAGAGNEQYF.

The chain combines TRBV7-2 with TRBJ2-1; D gene ambiguous. CDR3 length: 13 residues. The V end was cut by 6 bases, the J end by 10 bases, with 16 bases between. Germline CDR1 is SGHTA and CDR2 is FQGNSA. The CDR3 is CASSVGKFYEQFF. DNA of the CDR3: TGTGCCAGCAGTGTAGGTAAATTCTACGAGCAGTTCTTC.

This clonotype has only a few counts. The rearrangement links TRBV9 to TRBJ2-3; a possible D gene is TRBD2 (6 bases). The CDR3 covers 16 residues. Trimming pared 4 bases from V and 2 bases from J, leaving 17 bases between. Looked up from germline, CDR1 is SGDLS and CDR2 is YYNGEE. CDR3 amino acids: CASSIGGGTSTDTQYF. The DNA of the CDR3 is TGTGCCAGCAGCATTGGTGGAGGGACTTCCACAGATACGCAGTATTTT.

The rearrangement links TRBV7-2 to TRBJ1-2; D perhaps matches TRBD1 (6 bases). The germline V and J ends were trimmed by 8 bases and 7 bases, with 17 bases remaining between them. This CDR3 has 13 residues. Germline V CDR1 and CDR2: SGHTA, FQGNSA. CDR3 region: CASAPQGMSGYTF. The CDR3 region has the DNA TGTGCCAGCGCCCCGCAGGGGATGAGTGGCTACACCTTC.

V gene TRBV25-1 combines with J gene TRBJ1-2; a possible D gene is TRBD1 (6 bases). The CDR3 consists of 16 residues. Germline-derived CDR1 and CDR2 are MGHDK and SYGVNS. V dropped 5 bases and J dropped 8 bases, with 24 bases sitting between them. The CDR3 spells CASSPPGERGLEGYTF. In DNA form, the CDR3 reads TGTGCCAGCAGTCCCCCAGGGGAACGGGGGCTAGAGGGCTACACCTTC.

This clonotype was seen more than once but under ten times. V gene TRBV20-1 combines with J gene TRBJ1-4; D is unresolved. Trimming shortened V by 6 bases and J by 0 bases, and 11 bases separated the two germline ends. The germline gives CDR1 DFQATT, CDR2 SNEGSKA (reference sequence). This CDR3 has 14 residues. The CDR3 here is CSAILAATNEKLFF. In DNA, the CDR3 is TGCAGTGCGATATTGGCAGCAACTAATGAAAAACTGTTTTTT.

The chain carries TRBV28 and TRBJ1-5; tentatively, D is TRBD1 (6 bases). The CDR3 is 15 amino acids. CDR1 is MDHEN and CDR2 is SYDVKM in the germline V gene. V was clipped by 3 bases and J by 3 bases, with 12 bases between them. This CDR3 reads CASSLYTGFNQPQHF. Written as DNA, the CDR3 is TGTGCCAGCAGTTTGTATACAGGGTTCAATCAGCCCCAGCATTTT.

The gene calls are TRBV28 and TRBJ1-1, with D unresolved. The germline V gene has CDR1 MDHEN and CDR2 SYDVKM. V was trimmed by 6 bases and J by 1 base, leaving 15 bases between them. The CDR3 runs to 15 residues. This CDR3 reads CASSRGGGSNTEAFF. CDR3 nucleotide sequence: TGTGCCAGCAGCCGCGGAGGCGGATCGAACACTGAAGCTTTCTTT.

This clonotype was detected a few times. Relative to the germline gene, one junction end is altered; a read error may explain this. The CDR3 reads CATSRDRARGNEQYF. The CDR3 nucleotides read TGTGCCACCAGTAGAGATCGGGCGAGAGGGAACGAGCAGTACTTC. J is TRBJ2-7 and V is TRBV15, with D possibly TRBD2 on 5 matching bases. This CDR3 comprises 15 residues. Germline V CDR1 and CDR2: LNHNV, YYDKDF (reference sequence).

The CDR3, as DNA: TGTGCCAGCAGACACTCACAGGGGACCTACGAGCAGTACTTC. Translation: CASRHSQGTYEQYF. The V call is TRBV5-5, the J call TRBJ2-7, with 7 bases that match TRBD1. Looked up from germline, CDR1 is SGHKS and CDR2 is YYEKEE (reference sequence). CDR3 length: 14 amino acids. Unmatched junction bases numbered 7, after V lost 5 bases and J lost 2 bases.

The sample holds one count of this clonotype. One end of the junction does not line up with germline, which may come from a read error. The chain uses TRBV12-3 or TRBV12-4 and TRBJ2-1; 9 bases match TRBD2. This CDR3 has 15 amino acids. The CDR3 bases are TGTGCCAGCAGTCTAGCGGGGAGGAAAAACAATGAGCAGTTCTTC. The encoded protein is CASSLAGRKNNEQFF.

This clonotype was picked up a small number of times. The chain carries TRBV29-1 and TRBJ2-5; D may be TRBD2 (6 bases). Germline values: CDR1 SQVTM, CDR2 ANQGSEA. The CDR3 spans 17 residues. Trimming pared 8 bases from V and 2 bases from J, leaving 27 bases between. Written as DNA, the CDR3 is TGCAGCATTTCCGCGGGAAGGCTTCGACGCGCACAAGAGACCCAGTACTTC. The encoded protein is CSISAGRLRRAQETQYF.

V gene TRBV7-9 combines with J gene TRBJ2-1; 7 bases fit TRBD2. Germline-derived CDR1 and CDR2 are SEHNR and FQNEAQ (reference sequence). Germline trimming cut 3 bases from V and 4 bases from J; bases unmatched to any gene: 6. This CDR3 has 15 residues. In DNA, the CDR3 is TGTGCCAGCAGCTTCGTCGGGAGGCTATACAATGAGCAGTTCTTC. Translating it yields CASSFVGRLYNEQFF.

The V and J genes are TRBV28 and TRBJ2-5; 10 bases align to TRBD1. The J call is doubtful: the DNA matches TRBJ2-7 better. Germline V gene lookup returns CDR1 MDHEN and CDR2 SYDVKM. The CDR3 contains 15 residues. CDR3 DNA sequence: TGTGCCAGCAATCAACCGGGGACAGGGGTCTACGAGCAGTACTTC. It encodes CASNQPGTGVYEQYF.